This TCR beta chain came from a study of control samples from healthy donors and cancer patients. Only one count was recorded for this clone. The CDR3 is made up of 15 amino acids. Profiling relied on immunoSEQ multiplex PCR, and the TCRdb table lists in-frame clones only, not all of them. The sample includes around 200,000 clones, 91% of them seen just once. This receptor was obtained from a woman aged 30 to 39 in good health. The chain employs TRBV12-2 and TRBJ2-7; the table's TRBD2 call for D was not verified on the DNA. TRBV12-2 is a known pseudogene. The sequenced sample consisted of blood. CDR3 amino acids: CASREGLADLYEQYF. CDR3 bases: TGTGCAAGTCGCGAGGGACTAGCGGACCTATACGAGCAGTACTTC.